Listed here is a single TCR beta chain. Its antigen is currently not known. Qualities for individual bases were not recorded, and no much larger clone is one base off. In total, 666 healthy bone marrow donors made up the cohort. Cohort members were all nominally healthy when sampled, although unrecorded immune exposures were likely present. The donor tested CMV seronegative and was one of the 352 seronegative cohort members. Each donor provided a peripheral blood sample, and peripheral blood mononuclear cells were used for TCR beta sequencing. The Qiagen DNeasy Blood Extraction Kit was used to extract genomic DNA from the blood cell samples. The record originates from a study of cytomegalovirus exposure and HLA in healthy donors (dated by TCRdb to the late 2010s). With respect to the entire study: An earlier analysis of several hundred of the donors reported approximately 290 Gb of sequence data and about 100 million unique TCR beta sequences from 150 million to 200 million T cells. Approximately 300 gigabases of sequencing data and approximately 91 million unique TCR sequences made up an early release that covered 500 to 700 HLA-typed donors. Of the roughly 390 genotyped donors, 81% were placed in the genetic ancestry cluster associated with self-reported Caucasian donors. The study aimed to test whether signatures of past pathogen exposure could be identified by cataloging public T cell receptors. Using immunosequencing, the study profiled T cell repertoires from 666 subjects and related those repertoires to cytomegalovirus serostatus. Besides the first cohort of approximately 670 subjects, a separate validation cohort made up of roughly 130 different subjects was used. To predict cytomegalovirus infection status, the study combined high-throughput TCR immunosequencing, statistical association of individual TCRs with disease status, and machine learning. A later analysis re-examined previously published TCR beta repertoires from several hundred donors and added high-resolution HLA genotyping to investigate patterns of TCR occurrence. In the later analysis, no new phenotypic data were used to find candidate immune exposures; instead, reliance was placed on TCR beta sequences and their occurrence across donors. To decide whether each TCR beta V gene segment behaved as functional or pseudogenic, an earlier analysis of some 600 of the donors relied on high-throughput TCR beta sequencing. Donor age, sex, ethnicity and CMV serostatus were compiled alongside the repertoire data. A later genetic analysis took genome-wide SNP genotypes for about 55% of the roughly 670 donors and used that subset as a discovery cohort. Every discovery cohort repertoire had been produced on one sequencing platform. HLA typing covered class I and class II loci at four-digit resolution. The number of donors typed differed by locus, with about 629-630 for A, B, C, DRB1 and DQB1, over 500 for DQA1, 600 to 610 for DPA1, and roughly 450 for DPB1. A few DR-DQ haplotypes were handled as single units for association and clustering because linkage in the cohort was strong. On average, about 200,000 unique TCR beta nucleotide sequences were sequenced per donor among several hundred genotyped donors of the cohort, with roughly a sixth of those sequences being non-productive.

Overall study outcomes, separate from this receptor: A later analysis found that HLA-associated TCR beta chains were more clonally expanded and had lower generation probabilities than equally common non-associated chains. Three of the identified cytomegalovirus-associated TCR beta chains were confirmed in vitro to be specific for cytomegalovirus antigens. Linkage disequilibrium might explain the correlated functional status among segregating V segments, but an unknown experimental factor could not be ruled out. An association between a missense DCLRE1C variant and V-gene and J-gene trimming of TCR beta chains was found in a later genetic analysis and replicated in an independent cohort. At a false discovery rate of 0.05, a later analysis linked under 20,000 TCR beta sequences to specific HLA alleles. Only TCR beta chains were sequenced in this cohort, and the absence of alpha or paired-chain data limited detectable features. In a later analysis, TCR association rates were found to vary across HLA loci, with the most associated TCRs seen for DRB1 alleles and the fewest for HLA-C alleles. A total of fewer than 200 TCR beta chains were listed by the study as associated with cytomegalovirus. When HLA alleles, especially DR and DQ, strongly co-occurred, TCR associations were difficult to assign to individual alleles. In both the original and validation cohorts, the classifier was reported to diagnose cytomegalovirus status with high specificity and sensitivity. An earlier analysis of approximately 540 of the donors showed that most TCR beta V segments appeared in productive rearrangements either about 90% or about 30% of the time, which broadly matched IMGT annotations. Roughly uniform sequencing depth across donors was assumed in presence/absence analyses, although this assumption may not hold. The earlier analysis of nearly 600 of the donors excluded fewer than 20 rarely observed V segments, including chromosome 9 orphons, because counts were too low. For the cohort, immune exposure information was limited to CMV serostatus. A further reported finding was that TCR beta sequences accurately predicted the HLA-A and HLA-B alleles for most subjects in the first cohort. In a later analysis, several top co-occurrence clusters were reported to appear linked to parvovirus B19, influenza, CMV and Epstein-Barr virus. The sequencing pipeline was judged likely to have produced a cluster of highly shared sequence variants as a technical artifact. In a later analysis, most CMV-associated TCR beta chains were found to appear HLA-restricted, with HLA associations seemingly driven largely by CMV exposure. It was suggested by the authors that the approach could potentially be generalized to other disease states and immunological phenotypes. According to a later genetic analysis, donors in an Asian-associated ancestry cluster had fewer N-insertions in productive TCRs than the approximately 710-donor mean. Most TCR sequences were observed very rarely across donors, whereas some public TCRs were present in many individuals. HLA typing was unavailable for some donors at each locus, so association tests used only the typed subset.

Library prep was done by the immunoSEQ multiplex PCR assay. A mixture of 60 forward primers for TCR Vbeta segments and 13 reverse primers for TCR Jbeta segments was used in the multiplex PCR. A multiplex PCR assay on genomic DNA amplified the CDR3 region of rearranged TCR beta genes. The Illumina HiSeq System was used to sequence the amplified TCR beta libraries as 87-base-pair reads. As for the authors' bioinformatics: Across the 670 or so repertoires, a later analysis counted around 80 million unique TCR beta chains, roughly 11 million of which were shared by at least two donors. A nearest-neighbor algorithm error-corrected the raw reads and collapsed the reads into unique sequences, merging closely related sequences to remove PCR and sequencing errors. Alignment of CDR3 sequences to IMGT reference sequences was used to assign V, D and J gene segments. Each retained sequence needed at least a six-nucleotide match to both a V gene segment and a J gene segment. Rearrangements were called productive when the CDR3 lacked stop codons and stayed in frame with V and J; all others were non-productive. Following IMGT convention, CDR3 was defined as the stretch from the second conserved V-encoded cysteine to the conserved J-encoded phenylalanine. Sequences without an unambiguous match to a single V gene segment were excluded from the earlier analysis of several hundred of the donors. An earlier analysis of a few hundred of the donors called V segments functional above 56.7% productive rearrangements and segregating when the between-donor standard deviation exceeded 5%. A statistical classification framework was built for diagnosing cytomegalovirus status from the catalog of TCR beta chain sequences. V and J gene assignment, in a later analysis, came from comparing TCR nucleotide sequences with IMGT/GENE-DB human TR gene sequences. In a later analysis, CDR3 sequences and most-parsimonious VDJ recombination scenarios were assigned using the TCRdist pipeline. In a later analysis, every TCR beta chain was defined by the combination of its CDR3 amino acid sequence and its V-gene family, and reads without a unique V-gene family were dropped. To address suspected cross-contamination and a sequencing artifact, a later analysis removed 550 to 750 highly shared, low-generation-probability nucleotide sequences. A later analysis calculated a clonal expansion index for each public chain from normalized within-repertoire ranks of inferred template counts. Generation probabilities in a later analysis came from a VDJ recombination model fitted to out-of-frame rearrangements, and those results were checked against IGoR. In a later analysis, hypergeometric tests were used to score TCR-TCR, TCR-HLA and TCR-CMV co-occurrence, with a repertoire-size bias correction applied to TCR pairs. In a later analysis, false discovery rates were estimated by permuting HLA or CMV assignments 20 times. A later analysis grouped co-occurring TCRs with DBSCAN, adding TCRdist sequence similarity when clustering within HLA-allele-positive subsets. Repertoires with fewer than 30,000 or more than 120,000 public chains, plus five repertoires with anomalous nucleotide sharing, were excluded from co-occurrence clustering. The immuneACCESS repertoire file appears here via TCRdb, limited to in-frame rearrangements. These files lack a portion of the clones; in checked studies, under half of the deficit traces to unresolved V genes, and the cause of the others is not known. V, J and clone size were drawn from that table, and D and trimming were deduced from the DNA. The sample contains under 150,000 clones, just under 85% of them found a single time. The ten largest clones capture approximately 3% of the sample.

This receptor was identified in a boy aged 2-9 years in good health and CMV-seronegative. Sequences were obtained from PBMCs.

The nucleotide sequence reads as follows: TGTGCCAGCAGTGACCGCAGGGAGGTGAATGAGCAGTTCTTC. It encodes CASSDRREVNEQFF. Here the chain combines TRBV6-1 and TRBJ2-1; the D gene is perhaps TRBD2, from 6 matching bases. Relative to germline, V is 3 bases shorter and J is 7 bases shorter, with 13 bases between their ends. There are 14 amino acids in the CDR3, from cysteine to phenylalanine inclusive. Only CDR3 DNA is held: 42 bases, read in frame from base 1. The germline V gene specifies MNHNS as CDR1 and SASEGT as CDR2.